This is a list of T cell receptor beta chains from one sample in a study of shared clonotypes between healthy human individuals. Produced via immunoSEQ multiplex PCR; TCRdb's table is partial and in-frame only. This sample yields some 980,000 clones, of which approximately 76% are seen a single time; nearly 1.5% belongs to the top ten. The sequenced sample was memory CD4+ T cells sorted from blood. These receptor sequences come from a man between 18 and 35 years old in good health. The CDR3 runs from the conserved cysteine through the conserved F or W. Each record gives: V gene, D gene, clone size, J gene, CDR3 protein, CDR3 DNA. D genes are given only for firm matches. Clone sizes are given selectively: once, few, many, or a class where the clone is expanded.

TRBV19	.	.	TRBJ2-6	CATDAGANVLTF	TGTGCCACCGACGCGGGGGCCAACGTCCTGACTTTC
TRBV29-1	.	.	TRBJ1-5	CSVGRAINQPQHF	TGCAGCGTGGGCAGGGCGATAAATCAGCCCCAGCATTTT
TRBV7-9	.	.	TRBJ1-3	CASSPAGNTIYF	TGTGCCAGCAGCCCCGCCGGCAACACCATATATTTT
TRBV27	.	few	TRBJ1-5	CASSLLGDWSNQPQHF	TGTGCCAGCAGTTTATTAGGGGATTGGAGCAATCAGCCCCAGCATTTT
TRBV7-6	TRBD2	.	TRBJ2-3	CASSLSSGSDTQYF	TGTGCCAGCAGCTTATCTAGCGGGTCAGATACGCAGTATTTT
TRBV9	.	.	TRBJ2-3	CASSVEGGSTATQYF	TGTGCCAGCAGCGTAGAAGGGGGGTCGACGGCAACGCAGTATTTT
TRBV15	.	.	TRBJ1-2	CATSRGGSANYGYTF	TGTGCCACCAGCAGAGGGGGCAGCGCTAACTATGGCTACACCTTC
TRBV2	TRBD2	.	TRBJ2-7	CASRLTSGAYEQYF	TGTGCCAGCAGACTGACTAGCGGGGCCTACGAGCAGTACTTC
TRBV6-5	TRBD2	once	TRBJ2-7	CASRMGLAGGYEQYF	TGTGCCAGCAGAATGGGACTAGCGGGAGGCTACGAGCAGTACTTC
TRBV4-2	TRBD2	.	TRBJ2-7	CASSLWGAGVTYEQYF	TGTGCCAGCAGCCTTTGGGGCGCGGGGGTAACTTACGAGCAGTACTTC
TRBV5-1	.	many	TRBJ2-3	CASSSPSDRGGDTQYF	TGCGCCAGCAGCTCCCCCTCTGATAGAGGGGGGGATACGCAGTATTTT
TRBV5-1	TRBD2	.	TRBJ2-5	CASSLGTSGRAFNRETQYF	TGCGCCAGCAGCTTAGGGACTAGCGGGAGGGCCTTTAACCGAGAGACCCAGTACTTC
TRBV18	.	.	TRBJ2-2	CASSPPGLITGELFF	TGTGCCAGCTCACCACCGGGGCTTATCACCGGGGAGCTGTTTTTT
TRBV25-1	.	.	TRBJ2-1	CASSGTTTNEQFF	TGTGCCAGCAGTGGGACGACGACTAATGAGCAGTTCTTC
TRBV19	TRBD2	.	TRBJ2-1	CASSIVGTSGYNEQFF	TGTGCCAGTAGTATAGTAGGGACTAGCGGATACAATGAGCAGTTCTTC
TRBV7-2	.	.	TRBJ2-5	CASSIRVQETQYF	TGTGCCAGCAGCATCAGGGTTCAAGAGACCCAGTACTTC
TRBV28	.	.	TRBJ2-4	CASSSWHNSILAKNIQYF	TGTGCCAGCAGTTCCTGGCACAACTCGATTCTAGCCAAAAACATTCAGTACTTC
TRBV28	.	.	TRBJ1-2	CASRVDSIGSYTF	TGTGCCAGCAGAGTGGACAGTATTGGGAGCTACACCTTC
TRBV7-2	TRBD1	.	TRBJ2-2	CASSYRDRVAGELFF	TGTGCCAGCAGCTACCGGGACAGGGTCGCCGGGGAGCTGTTTTTT
TRBV19	.	once	TRBJ1-5	CASRRTQGFSNQPQHF	TGTGCCAGTAGACGTACCCAGGGGTTTAGCAATCAGCCCCAGCATTTT
TRBV30	.	.	TRBJ1-5	CAWSRAPDQPQHF	TGTGCCTGGAGTAGGGCACCAGATCAGCCCCAGCATTTT
TRBV5-1	.	.	TRBJ2-3	CASSSGLGTDTQYF	TGCGCCAGCAGCTCGGGACTTGGAACAGATACGCAGTATTTT
TRBV18	.	few	TRBJ1-1	CASSPQYTEAFF	TGTGCCAGCTCACCACAGTACACTGAAGCTTTCTTT
TRBV28	.	.	TRBJ2-5	CASKGQETQYF	TGTGCCAGCAAGGGTCAAGAGACCCAGTACTTC
TRBV19	TRBD2	.	TRBJ2-1	CASSIGGSRVDEQFF	TGTGCCAGTAGTATCGGGGGGAGTAGGGTCGATGAGCAGTTCTTC
TRBV19	.	.	TRBJ2-1	CASSIEGVTYNEQFF	TGTGCCAGTAGTATAGAAGGTGTGACCTACAATGAGCAGTTCTTC
TRBV6-1	TRBD1	.	TRBJ2-7	CASSARGLGSYEQYF	TGTGCCAGCAGTGCCAGGGGGCTCGGATCCTACGAGCAGTACTTC
TRBV19	TRBD2	.	TRBJ2-5	CASSRTSGGLQETQYF	TGTGCCAGTAGTCGGACTAGCGGGGGGTTACAAGAGACCCAGTACTTC
TRBV11-2	TRBD2	.	TRBJ2-7	CASSLGTSGSYEQYF	TGTGCCAGCAGCCTGGGGACTAGCGGGAGCTACGAGCAGTACTTC
TRBV4-2	.	.	TRBJ2-5	CASSQDRGTETQYF	TGTGCCAGCAGCCAAGACCGGGGAACAGAGACCCAGTACTTC
TRBV7-3	TRBD1	.	TRBJ2-4	CASSLQGAHKNIQYF	TGTGCCAGCAGCTTACAGGGGGCGCACAAAAACATTCAGTACTTC
TRBV19	TRBD1	.	TRBJ2-3	CASSIRDRGRDTQYF	TGTGCCAGTAGTATACGGGACAGGGGGAGAGATACGCAGTATTTT
TRBV19	.	.	TRBJ1-6	CASSPGKANSPLHF	TGTGCCAGTAGTCCAGGGAAAGCTAATTCACCCCTCCACTTT
TRBV15	.	.	TRBJ2-7	CATSRDYPGVGDEQYF	TGTGCCACCAGCAGAGATTACCCAGGGGTGGGGGACGAGCAGTACTTC
TRBV28	.	.	TRBJ2-7	CASSFSGKHEQYF	TGTGCCAGCAGTTTCTCAGGTAAACACGAGCAGTACTTC
TRBV5-1	TRBD2	once	TRBJ2-7	CASSLGVAGAYEQYF	TGCGCCAGCAGCTTGGGCGTAGCGGGAGCCTACGAGCAGTACTTC
TRBV5-5	.	.	TRBJ2-7	CASSFADGEAYEQYF	TGTGCCAGCAGCTTTGCCGACGGAGAGGCCTACGAGCAGTACTTC
TRBV7-6	.	.	TRBJ1-2	CASSPSAGSASGYTF	TGTGCCAGCAGCCCCTCGGCAGGGTCTGCCTCTGGCTACACCTTC
TRBV7-2	.	.	TRBJ1-5	CASSFGDNQPQHF	TGTGCCAGCAGCTTCGGGGATAATCAGCCCCAGCATTTT
TRBV19	.	once	TRBJ1-1	CASSPLGLNTEAFF	TGTGCCAGTAGCCCCCTCGGGTTGAACACTGAAGCTTTCTTT
TRBV19	.	.	TRBJ2-5	CASSPGLATTQYF	TGTGCCAGTAGTCCTGGCTTGGCGACGACCCAGTACTTC
TRBV30	TRBD1	.	TRBJ1-2	CAWSATGALGYTF	TGTGCCTGGAGTGCTACAGGGGCCTTGGGCTACACCTTC
TRBV6-5	.	.	TRBJ1-4	CASSGQNEKLFF	TGTGCCAGCAGTGGCCAGAATGAAAAACTGTTTTTT
TRBV27	TRBD2	.	TRBJ2-5	CASSLLAGGQETQYF	TGTGCCAGCAGTTTACTAGCGGGGGGGCAAGAGACCCAGTACTTC
TRBV5-1	TRBD2	.	TRBJ2-3	CASSLAPSGGSTDTQYF	TGCGCCAGCAGCTTGGCCCCTAGCGGGGGGAGCACAGATACGCAGTATTTT
TRBV28	.	.	TRBJ2-3	CASSFLVAAGDTDTQYF	TGTGCCAGCAGTTTCCTGGTCGCGGCAGGGGACACAGATACGCAGTATTTT
TRBV18	.	.	TRBJ1-1	CASSPTGRTEAFF	TGTGCCAGCTCACCAACAGGGCGGACTGAAGCTTTCTTT
TRBV18	.	.	TRBJ2-5	CASSLGTLETQYF	TGTGCCAGCTCACTTGGGACTTTAGAGACCCAGTACTTC
TRBV5-1	.	.	TRBJ1-2	CASSQSRGGYTF	TGCGCCAGCAGCCAGTCGCGGGGTGGCTACACCTTC
TRBV5-1	TRBD2	.	TRBJ2-3	CASSLAVGDTQYF	TGCGCCAGCAGCCTAGCGGTTGGGGATACGCAGTATTTT
TRBV11-2	.	few	TRBJ1-1	CASSLEGIPNTEAFF	TGTGCCAGCAGCTTAGAGGGCATACCGAACACTGAAGCTTTCTTT
TRBV7-9	TRBD2	few	TRBJ2-7	CASSPGLAGGIYEQYF	TGTGCCAGCAGCCCAGGACTAGCGGGGGGGATTTACGAGCAGTACTTC
TRBV30	TRBD1	once	TRBJ1-3	CALQGSGNTIYF	TGTGCCTTACAGGGGTCTGGAAACACCATATATTTT
TRBV6-5	TRBD1	once	TRBJ1-6	CASGRQGRNSPLHF	TGTGCCAGCGGTCGACAGGGACGGAATTCACCCCTCCACTTT